This T cell receptor beta chain comes out of a study of cytomegalovirus exposure and HLA in healthy donors. Across the whole study: For the roughly 370 genotyped donors, roughly 80% fell within the Caucasian-associated ancestry cluster.

To note about this clone: What it binds is unknown.

Study observations and caveats: Diagnosis of cytomegalovirus status made by the classifier reportedly showed high specificity and sensitivity.

The germline V and J ends were trimmed by 3 bases and 2 bases, with 8 bases remaining between them. Per germline, CDR1 SGHAT and CDR2 FQNNGV. This CDR3 is built from 13 residues. Primers included in the PCR were 60 Vbeta and 13 Jbeta primers. Repertoires were generated with immunoSEQ multiplex PCR, while TCRdb's copy carries only in-frame clones and drops some. The sample carries 140,000 to 150,000 clones, approximately 80% recorded once. This chain joins TRBV11-2 and TRBJ2-7, with D unclear. Sequencing was carried out using PBMCs. This TCR was recovered from a young woman in good health and CMV-seropositive. DNA for the CDR3: TGTGCCAGCAGCTTCCAGGAACCCTACGAGCAGTACTTC. Amino acids: CASSFQEPYEQYF.